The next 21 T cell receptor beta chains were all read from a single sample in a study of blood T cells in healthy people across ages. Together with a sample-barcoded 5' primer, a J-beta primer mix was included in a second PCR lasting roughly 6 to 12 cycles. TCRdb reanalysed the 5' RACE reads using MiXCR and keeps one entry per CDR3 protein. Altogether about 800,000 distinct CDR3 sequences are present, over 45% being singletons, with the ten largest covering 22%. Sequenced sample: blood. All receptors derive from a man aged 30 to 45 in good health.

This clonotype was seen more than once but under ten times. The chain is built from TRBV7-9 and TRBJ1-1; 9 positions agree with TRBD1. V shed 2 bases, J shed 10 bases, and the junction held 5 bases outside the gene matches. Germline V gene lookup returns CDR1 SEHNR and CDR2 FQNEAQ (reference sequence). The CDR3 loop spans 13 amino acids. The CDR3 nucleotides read TGTGCCAGCAGCTTAAGGGACAGGGAGGTAGCTTTCTTT. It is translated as CASSLRDREVAFF.

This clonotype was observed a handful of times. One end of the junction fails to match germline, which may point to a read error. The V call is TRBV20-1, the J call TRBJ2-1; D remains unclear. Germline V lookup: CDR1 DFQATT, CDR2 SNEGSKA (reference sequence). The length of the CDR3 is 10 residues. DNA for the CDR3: TGCAGTGCCAGAGGCCATGAGCAGTTCTTC. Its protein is CSARGHEQFF.

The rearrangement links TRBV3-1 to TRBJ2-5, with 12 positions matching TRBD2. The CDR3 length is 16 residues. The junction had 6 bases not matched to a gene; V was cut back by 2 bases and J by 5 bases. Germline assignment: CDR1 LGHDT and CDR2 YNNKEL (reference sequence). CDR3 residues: CASSQWLAGGLETQYF. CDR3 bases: TGTGCCAGCAGCCAATGGCTAGCGGGGGGGCTTGAGACCCAGTACTTC.

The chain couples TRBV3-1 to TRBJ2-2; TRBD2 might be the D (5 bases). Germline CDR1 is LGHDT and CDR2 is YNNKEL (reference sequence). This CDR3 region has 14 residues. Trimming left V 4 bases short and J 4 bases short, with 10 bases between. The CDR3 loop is CASSPIRGTGELFF. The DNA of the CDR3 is TGTGCCAGCAGCCCCATTCGGGGCACCGGGGAGCTGTTTTTT. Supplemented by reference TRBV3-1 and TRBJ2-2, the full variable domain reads DTAVSQTPKYLVTQMGNDKSIKCEQNLGHDTMYWYKQDSKKFLKIMFSYNNKELIINETVPNRFSPKSPDKAHLNLHINSLELGDSAVYFCASSPIRGTGELFFGEGSRLTVL.

The CDR3 spells CASSFPGEGNIQYF. The CDR3 nucleotides read TGTGCCAGCAGTTTCCCAGGGGAAGGAAACATTCAGTACTTC. The chain is built from TRBV5-4 and TRBJ2-4, with TRBD1 as a possible D gene (6 bases). The V and J ends lost 5 bases and 6 bases respectively, with 15 bases between them. Germline V gives CDR1 SGHNT, CDR2 YYREEE (reference sequence). This CDR3 is built from 14 residues. The whole variable domain, filled in from reference TRBV5-4 and TRBJ2-4, reads ETGVTQSPTHLIKTRGQQVTLRCSSQSGHNTVSWYQQALGQGPQFIFQYYREEENGRGNFPPRFSGLQFPNYSSELNVNALELDDSALYLCASSFPGEGNIQYFGAGTRLSVL.

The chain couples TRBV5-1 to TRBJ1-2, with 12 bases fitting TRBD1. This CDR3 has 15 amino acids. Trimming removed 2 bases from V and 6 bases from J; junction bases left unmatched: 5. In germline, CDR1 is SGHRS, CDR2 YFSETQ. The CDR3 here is CASSFGDRGLHGYTF. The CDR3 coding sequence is TGCGCCAGCAGCTTCGGGGACAGGGGGCTCCATGGCTACACCTTC.

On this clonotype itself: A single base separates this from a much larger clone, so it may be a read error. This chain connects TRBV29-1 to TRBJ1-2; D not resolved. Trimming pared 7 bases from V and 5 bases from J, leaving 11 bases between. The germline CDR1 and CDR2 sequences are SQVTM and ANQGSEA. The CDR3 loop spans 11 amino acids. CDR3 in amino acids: CSGELGYGYTF. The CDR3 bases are TGCAGCGGTGAGTTGGGTTATGGCTACACCTTC.

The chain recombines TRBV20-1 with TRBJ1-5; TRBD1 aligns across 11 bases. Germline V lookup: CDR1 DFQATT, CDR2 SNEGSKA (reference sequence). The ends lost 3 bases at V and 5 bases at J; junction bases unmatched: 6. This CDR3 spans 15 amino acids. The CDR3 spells CSASRGQGEHQPQHF. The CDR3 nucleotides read TGCAGTGCTAGCCGGGGACAGGGGGAGCATCAGCCCCAGCATTTT.

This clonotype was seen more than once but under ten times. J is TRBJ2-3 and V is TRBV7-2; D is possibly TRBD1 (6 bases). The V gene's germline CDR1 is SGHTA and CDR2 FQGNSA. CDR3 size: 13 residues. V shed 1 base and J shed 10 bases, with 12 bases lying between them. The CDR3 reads CASSLGWGQAQYF. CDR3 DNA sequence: TGTGCCAGCAGCTTAGGCTGGGGGCAGGCGCAGTATTTT.

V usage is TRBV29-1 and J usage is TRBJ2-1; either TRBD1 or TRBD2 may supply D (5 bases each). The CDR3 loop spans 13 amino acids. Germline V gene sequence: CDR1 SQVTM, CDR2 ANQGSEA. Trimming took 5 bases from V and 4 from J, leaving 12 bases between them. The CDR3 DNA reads TGCAGCGTTATCCGGGACCGTTACAATGAGCAGTTCTTC. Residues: CSVIRDRYNEQFF.

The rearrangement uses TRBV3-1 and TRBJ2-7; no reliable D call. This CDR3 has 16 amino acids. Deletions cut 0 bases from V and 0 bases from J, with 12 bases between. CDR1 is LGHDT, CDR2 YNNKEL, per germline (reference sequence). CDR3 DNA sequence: TGTGCCAGCAGCCAAGAGGCAGAAGAGAGCTCCTACGAGCAGTACTTC. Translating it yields CASSQEAEESSYEQYF.

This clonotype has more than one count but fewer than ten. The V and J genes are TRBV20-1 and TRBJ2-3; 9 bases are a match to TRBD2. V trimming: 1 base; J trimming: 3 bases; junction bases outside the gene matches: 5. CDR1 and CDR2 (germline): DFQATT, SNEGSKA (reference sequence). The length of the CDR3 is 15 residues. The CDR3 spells CSARAASGATDTQYF. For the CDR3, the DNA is TGCAGTGCTAGAGCCGCTAGCGGGGCTACAGATACGCAGTATTTT.

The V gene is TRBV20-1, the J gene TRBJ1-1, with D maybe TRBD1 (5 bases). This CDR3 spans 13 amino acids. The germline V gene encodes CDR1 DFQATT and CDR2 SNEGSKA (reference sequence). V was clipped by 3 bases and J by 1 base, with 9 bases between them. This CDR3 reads CSASREPNTEAFF. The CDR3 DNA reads TGCAGTGCTAGCAGGGAACCGAACACTGAAGCTTTCTTT.

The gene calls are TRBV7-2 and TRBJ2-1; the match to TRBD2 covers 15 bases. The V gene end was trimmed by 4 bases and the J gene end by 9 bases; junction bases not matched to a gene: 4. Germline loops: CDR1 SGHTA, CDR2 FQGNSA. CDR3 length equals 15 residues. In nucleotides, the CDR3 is TGTGCCAGCAGCTGGACTAGCGGGGGGGCCGCTGAGCAGTTCTTC. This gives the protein CASSWTSGGAAEQFF.

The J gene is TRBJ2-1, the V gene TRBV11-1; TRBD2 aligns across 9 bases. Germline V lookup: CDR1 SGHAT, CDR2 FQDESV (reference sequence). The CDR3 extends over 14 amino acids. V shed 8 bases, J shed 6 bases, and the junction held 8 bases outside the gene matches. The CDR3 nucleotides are TGTGCCAGCGAGGACATAGCGGGAGTCAATGAGCAGTTCTTC. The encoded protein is CASEDIAGVNEQFF.

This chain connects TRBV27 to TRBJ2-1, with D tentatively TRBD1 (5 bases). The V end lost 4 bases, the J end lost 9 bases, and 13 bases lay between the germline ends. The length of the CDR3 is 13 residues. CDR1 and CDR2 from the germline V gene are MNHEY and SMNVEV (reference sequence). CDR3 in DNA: TGTGCCAGCAGTTCCCAGGGTTCTAGTGAGCAGTTCTTC. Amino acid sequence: CASSSQGSSEQFF.

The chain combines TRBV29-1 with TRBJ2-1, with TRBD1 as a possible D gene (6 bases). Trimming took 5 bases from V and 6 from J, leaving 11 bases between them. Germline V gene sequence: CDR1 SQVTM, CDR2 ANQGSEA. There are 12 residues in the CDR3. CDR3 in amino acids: CSVHRRGNEQFF. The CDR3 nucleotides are TGCAGCGTTCACCGCAGGGGCAATGAGCAGTTCTTC.

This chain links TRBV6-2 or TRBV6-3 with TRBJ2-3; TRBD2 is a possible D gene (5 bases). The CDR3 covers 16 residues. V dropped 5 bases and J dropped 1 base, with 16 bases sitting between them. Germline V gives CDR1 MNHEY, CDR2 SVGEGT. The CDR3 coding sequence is TGTGCCAGCAGTCCTACTTGGGGTAGCGGCACAGATACGCAGTATTTT. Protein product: CASSPTWGSGTDTQYF.

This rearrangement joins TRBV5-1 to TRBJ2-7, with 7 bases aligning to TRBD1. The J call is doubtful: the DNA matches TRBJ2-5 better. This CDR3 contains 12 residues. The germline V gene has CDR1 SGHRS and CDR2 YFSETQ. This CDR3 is CASRQGLETQYF. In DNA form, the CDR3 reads TGCGCCAGCAGACAGGGGTTGGAGACCCAGTACTTC.

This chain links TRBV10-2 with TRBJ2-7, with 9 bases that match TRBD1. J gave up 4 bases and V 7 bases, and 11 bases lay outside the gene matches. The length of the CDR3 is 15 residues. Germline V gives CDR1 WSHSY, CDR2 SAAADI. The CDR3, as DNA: TGCGCCAGCACGCCTTTTGGACAGGGGTTTTACGAGCAGTACTTC. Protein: CASTPFGQGFYEQYF.

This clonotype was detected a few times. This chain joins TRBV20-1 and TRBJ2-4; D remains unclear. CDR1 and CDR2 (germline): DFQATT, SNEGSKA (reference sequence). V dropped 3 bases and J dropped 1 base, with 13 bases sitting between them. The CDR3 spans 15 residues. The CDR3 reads CSARGIPSAKNIQYF. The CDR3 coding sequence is TGCAGTGCTAGGGGTATCCCGTCCGCCAAAAACATTCAGTACTTC.